This entry lists 7 T cell receptor beta chains sequenced from one sample in a study of cytomegalovirus exposure and HLA in healthy donors. PCR involved 60 Vbeta and 13 Jbeta primers. Data came from immunoSEQ multiplex PCR; TCRdb stores just in-frame clones and leaves some out. The table lists around 65,000 clones, around 73% of them singletons, with around 3% in the top ten. Sequencing used PBMCs. All receptors come from a girl aged 5-17 years in good health and CMV-seropositive.

This clone was found once. The rearrangement uses TRBV25-1 and TRBJ2-5, with D possibly being TRBD1 (6 bases). The CDR3 consists of 11 residues. The V and J ends lost 6 bases and 4 bases respectively, with 6 bases between them. Germline CDR1 is MGHDK and CDR2 is SYGVNS. The CDR3 loop reads CASRQGETQYF. The CDR3 coding sequence is TGTGCCAGCAGACAGGGAGAGACCCAGTACTTC.

The V gene is TRBV6-5, the J gene TRBJ2-5; TRBD2 is a possible D gene (5 bases). Trimming pared 4 bases from V and 9 bases from J, leaving 21 bases between. The CDR3 spans 15 residues. Germline V gene data show CDR1 as MNHEY and CDR2 as SVGAGI. CDR3 in amino acids: CASSSRTGRGGPQYF. In DNA, the CDR3 is TGTGCCAGCAGTTCCCGGACGGGCCGAGGAGGTCCCCAGTACTTC.

V is TRBV6-1 and J is TRBJ2-2, with D tentatively TRBD1 (6 bases). V was trimmed by 7 bases and J by 2 bases, leaving 14 bases between them. The germline gives CDR1 MNHNS, CDR2 SASEGT. The CDR3 runs to 15 residues. The DNA of the CDR3 is TGTGCCAGCACCCAGCGAGGGGGAAACACCGGGGAGCTGTTTTTT. Translating gives CASTQRGGNTGELFF.

The chain has TRBV13 and TRBJ2-2; D unresolved. Per the germline V gene, CDR1 is PRHDT and CDR2 is FYEKMQ (reference sequence). The CDR3 is 15 residues long. V was pared by 4 bases and J by 1 base, with 10 bases between. The chain's CDR3 is CASSSWQKNTGELFF. In nucleotides, the CDR3 is TGTGCCAGCAGCTCCTGGCAGAAGAACACCGGGGAGCTGTTTTTT. Supplemented by reference TRBV13 and TRBJ2-2, the full variable domain reads AAGVIQSPRHLIKEKRETATLKCYPIPRHDTVYWYQQGPGQDPQFLISFYEKMQSDKGSIPDRFSAQQFSDYHSELNMSSLELGDSALYFCASSSWQKNTGELFFGEGSRLTVL.

The V and J genes are TRBV6-1 and TRBJ2-1; D unresolved. Germline V gene data show CDR1 as MNHNS and CDR2 as SASEGT. The CDR3 consists of 12 residues. V was cut by 6 bases and J by 4 bases, with 7 bases left in between. CDR3 amino acids: CASSLRYNEQFF. The CDR3 DNA reads TGTGCCAGCAGCTTGAGATACAATGAGCAGTTCTTC.

This chain uses TRBV5-6 with TRBJ1-1; D remains unclear. Germline loops: CDR1 SGHDT, CDR2 YYEEEE. V gave up 1 base and J gave up 4 bases, with 5 bases separating them. The CDR3 totals 12 residues. CDR3 protein: CASSLQRTEAFF. The CDR3, as DNA: TGTGCCAGCAGCTTGCAGCGCACTGAAGCTTTCTTT.

The V gene is TRBV2, the J gene TRBJ2-7; D not certain. CDR1 and CDR2 from the germline V gene are SNHLY and FYNNEI. The CDR3 consists of 11 residues. V dropped 2 bases and J dropped 3 bases, with 2 bases sitting between them. This chain's CDR3 is CASSELYEQYF. Here the CDR3 DNA reads TGTGCCAGCAGTGAACTCTACGAGCAGTACTTC.